A selection of T cell receptor beta chains follows, all from one sample in a study of molecular identifiers for immune sequencing clone quantification. From the PCR reads, TCRdb called clonotypes with MiXCR, one entry per CDR3 protein. The table lists approximately 670,000 distinct CDR3 sequences, 20% of them singletons. The specimen was naive CD8+ T cells from blood, with Jurkat cell RNA spiked in. Receptors originate from a human donor in good health. Some libraries in this study had Jurkat cell RNA spiked in. Both conserved end residues are part of each CDR3. D genes are given only for firm matches. The size of a clone is reported for some rows only, either as once, few or many, or as a class for expanded clones.

>-|many|TRBJ2-2|TRBV9
TGTGCCAGCAGCGTAATGCCCGAGGGGGTTAGCACCGGGGAGCTGTTTTTT
CASSVMPEGVSTGELFF
>-|many|TRBJ1-4|TRBV12-3/TRBV12-4
TGTGCCAGCATCGGGGCTCGGGCTAATGAAAAACTGTTTTTT
CASIGARANEKLFF
>-|many|TRBJ2-3|TRBV14
TGTGCCAGCAGCCTCACAACAGGGCCCGATACGCAGTATTTT
CASSLTTGPDTQYF
>TRBD1|few|TRBJ1-2|TRBV6-5
TGTGCCAGCAGTTACTCAGGGACAGCTAACTATGGCTACACCTTC
CASSYSGTANYGYTF
>TRBD2|-|TRBJ2-2|TRBV9
TGTGCCAGCAGCGTTAGCGGGGGGGCCGCCACCGGGGAGCTGTTTTTT
CASSVSGGAATGELFF
>TRBD2|few|TRBJ2-1|TRBV28
TGTGCCAGCAGTCAGATGGGACTAGCGGGAGTAAGGGAGCAGTTCTTC
CASSQMGLAGVREQFF
>-|many|TRBJ2-7|TRBV28
TGTGCCAGCACCACCCAAAGAGAGCTCGCCTCCTACGAGCAGTACTTC
CASTTQRELASYEQYF
>TRBD1|many|TRBJ2-2|TRBV20-1
TGCAGTGCTAGAGGGACAGGCGCATCGAACACCGGGGAGCTGTTTTTT
CSARGTGASNTGELFF
>-|many|TRBJ2-3|TRBV12-3/TRBV12-4
TGTGCCACCATCCGGGGTCACTCGCAGTATTTT
CATIRGHSQYF
>-|-|TRBJ2-2|TRBV4-3
TGCGCCAGCAGCCAGGTGGGGGCCGGACCCGAAGGTTTAGGTCGCGCGAACACCGGGGAGCTGTTTTTT
CASSQVGAGPEGLGRANTGELFF
>TRBD1|few|TRBJ2-1|TRBV28
TGTGCCAGCAGCGAGCAGGGGGCATGGTACAATGAGCAGTTCTTC
CASSEQGAWYNEQFF
>-|many|TRBJ2-5|TRBV4-1
TGCGCCAGCAGCCAAATGGACAGCCAAGAGACCCAGTACTTC
CASSQMDSQETQYF
>TRBD1|many|TRBJ2-7|TRBV6-5
TGTGCCAGCAGTTACTCGAGGACAGGGGTAGCCTACGAGCAGTACTTC
CASSYSRTGVAYEQYF
>-|many|TRBJ2-3|TRBV27
TGTGCCAGCAGTTTAGGGGGGAGAGATACGCAGTATTTT
CASSLGGRDTQYF
>TRBD1|many|TRBJ2-1|TRBV4-3
TGCGCCAGCAGCACCCGGGACAGGGCAACCAATGAGCAGTTCTTC
CASSTRDRATNEQFF
>TRBD1|many|TRBJ2-5|TRBV27
TGTGCCAGCAGCGGGGACAGGGGGCCCCAAGAGACCCAGTACTTC
CASSGDRGPQETQYF
>TRBD1|many|TRBJ1-6|TRBV4-3
TGCGCCAGCAGCCAAATGACAGGGTTTTTTTCACCCCTCCACTTT
CASSQMTGFFSPLHF
>-|-|TRBJ2-6|TRBV13
TGTGCCAGCAGCTTACTTACGGTCTCCGGGGCCAACGTCCTGACTTTC
CASSLLTVSGANVLTF
>-|many|TRBJ2-3|TRBV5-6
TGTGCCAGCAGCCCCACCCCGGACGCCTCCACAGATACGCAGTATTTT
CASSPTPDASTDTQYF
>-|many|TRBJ2-7|TRBV5-6
TGTGCCAGCAGCTTGGGGGTTCGGCGGGGCGAGCAGTACTTC
CASSLGVRRGEQYF
>TRBD1|many|TRBJ2-7|TRBV18
TGTGCCAGCTCAGATCCGGGACAGGGATACTACGAGCAGTACTTC
CASSDPGQGYYEQYF
>-|many|TRBJ2-7|TRBV30
TGTGCCTGGAGTATCACTAGTTTCGACGAGCAGTACTTC
CAWSITSFDEQYF
>TRBD2|many|TRBJ2-3|TRBV20-1
TGCAGTGCTAGAAGGGAACTAGCGGGTACCATCACAGATACGCAGTATTTT
CSARRELAGTITDTQYF
>TRBD1|many|TRBJ1-4|TRBV7-9
TGTGCCAGCAGCTTAGAGCGGGACAGGGGTGGTGAAAAACTGTTTTTT
CASSLERDRGGEKLFF
>-|-|TRBJ2-2|TRBV7-2
TGTGCCAGCAGCTTAGTGGAAACTGCGACACCCGGGGAGCTGTTTTTT
CASSLVETATPGELFF
>-|many|TRBJ1-5|TRBV7-2
TGTGCCAGCAGCAAAGACGGCAGCAATCAGCCCCAGCATTTT
CASSKDGSNQPQHF
>-|-|TRBJ2-7|TRBV7-8
TGTGCCAGCAACCCCGGGGGGCAGGGCGTCTACGAGCAGTACTTC
CASNPGGQGVYEQYF
>-|many|TRBJ1-5|TRBV12-3/TRBV12-4
TGTGCCAGCAGTCCATACAACAGAGATCAGCCCCAGCATTTT
CASSPYNRDQPQHF
>-|many|TRBJ2-2|TRBV29-1
TGCAGCGCACAACTTACAGTGTCCGGGGAGCTGTTTTTT
CSAQLTVSGELFF
>TRBD2|-|TRBJ2-7|TRBV30
TGTGCCTGGAGGCCTTGGGAGGGATTGTACGAGCAGTACTTC
CAWRPWEGLYEQYF
>TRBD2|many|TRBJ2-3|TRBV7-9
TGTGCCAGCAGCCCCCAACTAGCGGGAGGCACCTTGAGCACAGATACGCAGTATTTT
CASSPQLAGGTLSTDTQYF
>TRBD2|many|TRBJ2-3|TRBV6-4
TGTGCCAGCAGTGAAGGACTAGCGTCCACAGATACGCAGTATTTT
CASSEGLASTDTQYF
>-|-|TRBJ1-6|TRBV2
TGTGCCAGCATGGGGGGTGAGAATTATAATTCACCCCTCCACTTT
CASMGGENYNSPLHF
>TRBD2|many|TRBJ2-3|TRBV7-2
TGTGCCAGCAGCTTAGGCGCGGGGGGCCGCACAGATACGCAGTATTTT
CASSLGAGGRTDTQYF
>-|many|TRBJ1-5|TRBV6-6
TGTGCCAGCGAAACCGACATCATGGGGGTGAGAAGCAATCAGCCCCAGCATTTT
CASETDIMGVRSNQPQHF
>-|many|TRBJ2-7|TRBV12-3/TRBV12-4
TGTGCCAGCAGTTTCGTCCGAACCGACGAGCAGTACTTC
CASSFVRTDEQYF
>TRBD1|-|TRBJ2-7|TRBV20-1
TGCAGTGCTAGAACAGGTTGGACAGGGAGTTCGTACGAGCAGTACTTC
CSARTGWTGSSYEQYF
>TRBD1|many|TRBJ2-3|TRBV14
TGTGCCAGCAGCCTCAGACCCCGGGGACAGCCCACAGATACGCAGTATTTT
CASSLRPRGQPTDTQYF
>-|few|TRBJ2-7|TRBV13
TGTGCCAGCAGCTCCCTCCCCCCGGGAGCCGATTACGAGCAGTACTTC
CASSSLPPGADYEQYF
>-|few|TRBJ2-1|TRBV7-8
TGTGCCAGCAGCTTAGACCCAAACGGGGAGCAGTTCTTC
CASSLDPNGEQFF
>-|few|TRBJ1-1|TRBV9
TGTGCCAGCAGCACGGCGGAGGGCTTGAACACTGAAGCTTTCTTT
CASSTAEGLNTEAFF
>-|-|TRBJ2-4|TRBV4-1
TGCGCCAGCAGCCAAGTTTGGCTAGCCAAAAACATTCAGTACTTC
CASSQVWLAKNIQYF
>-|many|TRBJ2-3|TRBV6-6
TGTGCCAGCAGCCAGGGGTTTGGAGATACGCAGTATTTT
CASSQGFGDTQYF
>-|many|TRBJ1-1|TRBV4-3
TGCGCCAGCAGCCAAGATGGAGGGGGTATCACTGAAGCTTTCTTT
CASSQDGGGITEAFF
>-|-|TRBJ2-6|TRBV7-9
TGTGCCAGCAGCCAAACCCCCCACAACGTCCTGACTTTC
CASSQTPHNVLTF
>-|many|TRBJ1-1|TRBV29-1
TGCAGCGTTGACGCAGGAGTTAACACTGAAGCTTTCTTT
CSVDAGVNTEAFF
>-|few|TRBJ2-4|TRBV10-2
TGCGCCAGCAGTGAGTGGGACTGGGCCAAAAACATTCAGTACTTC
CASSEWDWAKNIQYF
>-|once|TRBJ1-1|TRBV19
TGTGCCAGTAGTACCCCCACTCAAGGGCGGACTGAAGCTTTCTTT
CASSTPTQGRTEAFF
>-|few|TRBJ2-2|TRBV30
TGTGCCTGGGGGCTGGGCACCGGGGAGCTGTTTTTT
CAWGLGTGELFF